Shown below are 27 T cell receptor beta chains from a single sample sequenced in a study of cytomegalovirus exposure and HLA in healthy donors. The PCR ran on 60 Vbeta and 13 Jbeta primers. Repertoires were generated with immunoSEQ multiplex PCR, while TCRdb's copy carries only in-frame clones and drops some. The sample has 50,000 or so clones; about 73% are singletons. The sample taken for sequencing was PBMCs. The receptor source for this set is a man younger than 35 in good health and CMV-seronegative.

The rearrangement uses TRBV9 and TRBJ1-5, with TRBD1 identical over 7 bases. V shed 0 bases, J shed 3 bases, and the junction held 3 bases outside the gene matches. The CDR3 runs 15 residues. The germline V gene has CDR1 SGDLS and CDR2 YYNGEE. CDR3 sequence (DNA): TGTGCCAGCAGCGTAGGGGGACAGAACAATCAGCCCCAGCATTTT. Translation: CASSVGGQNNQPQHF.

CDR3 sequence: CASSPRGQVVRAFF. The DNA of the CDR3 is TGTGCCAGCAGCCCAAGGGGGCAGGTCGTTAGGGCTTTCTTT. The rearrangement uses TRBV13 and TRBJ1-1, with TRBD1 matching 7 bases. This CDR3 region has 14 residues. Germline CDR1 PRHDT, CDR2 FYEKMQ (reference sequence). V trimming: 5 bases; J trimming: 11 bases; junction bases outside the gene matches: 14.

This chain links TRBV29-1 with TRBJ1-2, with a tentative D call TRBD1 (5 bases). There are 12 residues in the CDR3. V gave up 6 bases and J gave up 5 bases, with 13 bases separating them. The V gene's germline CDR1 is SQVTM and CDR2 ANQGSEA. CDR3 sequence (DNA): TGCAGCGTGGCGGAGGGGATGTATGGCTACACCTTC. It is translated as CSVAEGMYGYTF.

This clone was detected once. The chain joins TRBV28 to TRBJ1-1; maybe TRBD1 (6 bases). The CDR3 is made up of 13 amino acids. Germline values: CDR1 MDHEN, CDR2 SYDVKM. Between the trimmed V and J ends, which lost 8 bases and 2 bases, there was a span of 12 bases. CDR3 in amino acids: CASRGQINTEAFF. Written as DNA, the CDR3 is TGTGCCAGCCGCGGACAGATAAACACTGAAGCTTTCTTT. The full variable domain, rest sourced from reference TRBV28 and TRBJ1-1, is DVKVTQSSRYLVKRTGEKVFLECVQDMDHENMFWYRQDPGLGLRLIYFSYDVKMKEKGDIPEGYSVSREKKERFSLILESASTNQTSMYLCASRGQINTEAFFGQGTRLTVV.

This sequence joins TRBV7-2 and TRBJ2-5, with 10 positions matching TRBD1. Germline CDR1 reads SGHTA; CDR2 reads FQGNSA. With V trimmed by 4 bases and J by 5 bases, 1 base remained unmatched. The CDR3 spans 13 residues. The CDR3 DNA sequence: TGTGCCAGCAGCTGGGGACAGGGGGAGACCCAGTACTTC. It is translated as CASSWGQGETQYF.

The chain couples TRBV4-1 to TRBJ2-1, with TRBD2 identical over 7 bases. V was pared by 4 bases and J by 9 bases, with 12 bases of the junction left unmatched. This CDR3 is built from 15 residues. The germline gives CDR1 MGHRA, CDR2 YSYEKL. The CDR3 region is CASSRGERELGEQFF. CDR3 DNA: TGCGCCAGCAGCCGGGGAGAGCGGGAATTGGGTGAGCAGTTCTTC.

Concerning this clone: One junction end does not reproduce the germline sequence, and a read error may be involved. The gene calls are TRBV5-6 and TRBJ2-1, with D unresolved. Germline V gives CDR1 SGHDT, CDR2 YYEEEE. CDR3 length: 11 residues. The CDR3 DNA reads TGTGCCAGGAGCTCCTACAATGAGCAGTTCTTC. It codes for CARSSYNEQFF.

The CDR3 DNA reads TGTGCCAGCAGTGAACGTTTTGGACAGGGTAATCGGGTTGTGTTTGAGCCCCAGCATTTT. Amino acid sequence: CASSERFGQGNRVVFEPQHF. The chain carries TRBV2 and TRBJ1-5; TRBD1 matches 8 bases. Losses at the gene ends were 2 bases for V and 8 bases for J; bases not matched to a gene: 23. CDR1 is SNHLY, CDR2 FYNNEI, per germline. This CDR3 contains 20 residues.

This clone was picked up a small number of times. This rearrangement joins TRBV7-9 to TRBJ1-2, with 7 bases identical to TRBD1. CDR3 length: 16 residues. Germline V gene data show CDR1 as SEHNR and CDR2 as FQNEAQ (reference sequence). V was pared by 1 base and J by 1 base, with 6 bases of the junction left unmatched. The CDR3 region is CASSLGGGAFNYGYTF. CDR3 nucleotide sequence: TGTGCCAGCAGCTTAGGAGGGGGCGCCTTTAACTATGGCTACACCTTC.

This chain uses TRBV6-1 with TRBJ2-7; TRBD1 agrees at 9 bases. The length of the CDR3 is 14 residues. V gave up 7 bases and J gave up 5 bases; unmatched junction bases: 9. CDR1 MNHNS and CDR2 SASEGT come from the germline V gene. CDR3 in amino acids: CASIRTGDLHEQYF. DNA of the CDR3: TGTGCCAGCATCCGGACAGGGGATCTCCACGAGCAGTACTTC.

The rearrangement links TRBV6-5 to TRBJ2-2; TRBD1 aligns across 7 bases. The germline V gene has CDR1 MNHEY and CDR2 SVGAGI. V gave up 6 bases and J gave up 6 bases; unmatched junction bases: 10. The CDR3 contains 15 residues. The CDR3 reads CASRWGHTGAGELFF. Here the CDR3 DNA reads TGTGCCAGCAGATGGGGACATACAGGGGCCGGGGAGCTGTTTTTT.

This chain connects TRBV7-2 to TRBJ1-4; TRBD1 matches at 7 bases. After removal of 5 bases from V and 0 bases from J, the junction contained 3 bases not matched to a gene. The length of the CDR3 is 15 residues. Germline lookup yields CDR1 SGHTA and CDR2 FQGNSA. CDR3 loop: CASSPTGATNEKLFF. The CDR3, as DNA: TGTGCCAGCAGCCCAACAGGGGCAACTAATGAAAAACTGTTTTTT.

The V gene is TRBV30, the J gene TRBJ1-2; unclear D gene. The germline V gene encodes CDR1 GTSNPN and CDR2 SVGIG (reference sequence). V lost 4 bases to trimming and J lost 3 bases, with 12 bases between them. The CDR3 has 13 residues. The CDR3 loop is CAWKEGSYYGYTF. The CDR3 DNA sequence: TGTGCCTGGAAGGAGGGTTCCTACTATGGCTACACCTTC.

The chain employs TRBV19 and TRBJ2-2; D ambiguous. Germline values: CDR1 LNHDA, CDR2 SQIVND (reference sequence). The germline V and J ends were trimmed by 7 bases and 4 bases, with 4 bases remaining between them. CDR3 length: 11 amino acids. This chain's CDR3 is CASTSTGELFF. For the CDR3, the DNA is TGTGCCAGTACCTCCACCGGGGAGCTGTTTTTT.

CDR3 sequence (DNA): TGTGCCAGCAGCTTAGCCCGGTTATCAAGCACTGAAGCTTTCTTT. This translates into CASSLARLSSTEAFF. The chain has TRBV7-2 and TRBJ1-1; D remains ambiguous. This CDR3 comprises 15 residues. Trimming left V 0 bases short and J 4 bases short, with 12 bases between. Germline V gene sequence: CDR1 SGHTA, CDR2 FQGNSA.

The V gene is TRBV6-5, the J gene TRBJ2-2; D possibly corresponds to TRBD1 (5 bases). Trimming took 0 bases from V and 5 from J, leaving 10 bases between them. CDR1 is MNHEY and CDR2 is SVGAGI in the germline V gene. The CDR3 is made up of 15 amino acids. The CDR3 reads CASSYSTAGTGELFF. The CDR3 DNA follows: TGTGCCAGCAGTTACTCGACAGCAGGAACCGGGGAGCTGTTTTTT.

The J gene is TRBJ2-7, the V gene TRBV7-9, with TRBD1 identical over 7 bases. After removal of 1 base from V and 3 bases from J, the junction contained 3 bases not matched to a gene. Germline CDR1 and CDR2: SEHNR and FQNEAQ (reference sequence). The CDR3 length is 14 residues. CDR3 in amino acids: CASSLGTGFYEQYF. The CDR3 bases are TGTGCCAGCAGCTTAGGGACAGGTTTCTACGAGCAGTACTTC.

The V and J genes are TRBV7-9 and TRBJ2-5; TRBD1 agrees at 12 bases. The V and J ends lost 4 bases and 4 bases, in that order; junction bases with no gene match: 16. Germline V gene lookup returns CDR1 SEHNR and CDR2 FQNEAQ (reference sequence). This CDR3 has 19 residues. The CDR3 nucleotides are TGTGCCAGCAGCTCTTCCGCCGGGACAGGGGGCAGTCGGGCAGAGACCCAGTACTTC. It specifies CASSSSAGTGGSRAETQYF.

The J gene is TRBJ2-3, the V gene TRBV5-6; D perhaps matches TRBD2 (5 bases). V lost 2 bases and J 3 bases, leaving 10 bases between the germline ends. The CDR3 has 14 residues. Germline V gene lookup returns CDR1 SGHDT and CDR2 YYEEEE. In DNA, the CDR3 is TGTGCCAGCAGCTTCACAGCGGTAACAGATACGCAGTATTTT. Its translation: CASSFTAVTDTQYF.

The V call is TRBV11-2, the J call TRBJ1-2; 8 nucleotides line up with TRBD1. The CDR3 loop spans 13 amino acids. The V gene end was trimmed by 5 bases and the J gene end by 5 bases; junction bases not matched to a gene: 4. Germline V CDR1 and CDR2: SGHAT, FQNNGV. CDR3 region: CASSEDRGYGYTF. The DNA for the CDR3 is TGTGCCAGCAGCGAAGACAGGGGATATGGCTACACCTTC. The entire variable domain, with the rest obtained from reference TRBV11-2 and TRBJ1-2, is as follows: EAGVAQSPRYKIIEKRQSVAFWCNPISGHATLYWYQQILGQGPKLLIQFQNNGVVDDSQLPKDRFSAERLKGVDSTLKIQPAKLEDSAVYLCASSEDRGYGYTFGSGTRLTVV.

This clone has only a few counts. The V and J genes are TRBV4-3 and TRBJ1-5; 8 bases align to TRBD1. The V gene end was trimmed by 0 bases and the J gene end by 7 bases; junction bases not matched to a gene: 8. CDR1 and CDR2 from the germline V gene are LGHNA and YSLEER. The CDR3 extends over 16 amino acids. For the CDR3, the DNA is TGCGCCAGCAGCCAAGATAGGCAGGGGGCGAGGCAGCCCCAGCATTTT. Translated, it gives CASSQDRQGARQPQHF.

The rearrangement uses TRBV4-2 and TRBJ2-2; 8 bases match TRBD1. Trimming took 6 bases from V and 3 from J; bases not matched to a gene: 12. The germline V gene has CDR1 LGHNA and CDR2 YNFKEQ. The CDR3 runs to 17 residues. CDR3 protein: CASRRGQDRFDTGELFF. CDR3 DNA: TGTGCCAGCAGAAGGGGACAGGACAGATTCGACACCGGGGAGCTGTTTTTT.

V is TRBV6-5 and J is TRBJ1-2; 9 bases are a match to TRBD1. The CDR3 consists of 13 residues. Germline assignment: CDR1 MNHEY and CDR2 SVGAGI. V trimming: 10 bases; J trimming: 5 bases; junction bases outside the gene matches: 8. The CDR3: CATRDRVEYGYTF. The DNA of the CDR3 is TGTGCCACCCGGGACAGGGTAGAATATGGCTACACCTTC.

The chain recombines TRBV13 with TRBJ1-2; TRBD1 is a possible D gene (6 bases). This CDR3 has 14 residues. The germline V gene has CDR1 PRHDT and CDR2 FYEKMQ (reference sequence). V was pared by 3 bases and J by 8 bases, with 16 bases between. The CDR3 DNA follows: TGTGCCAGCAGCTTCAGGGGAGTGTTCGGGGGCTACACCTTC. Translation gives CASSFRGVFGGYTF. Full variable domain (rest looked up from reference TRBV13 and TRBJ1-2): AAGVIQSPRHLIKEKRETATLKCYPIPRHDTVYWYQQGPGQDPQFLISFYEKMQSDKGSIPDRFSAQQFSDYHSELNMSSLELGDSALYFCASSFRGVFGGYTFGSGTRLTVV.

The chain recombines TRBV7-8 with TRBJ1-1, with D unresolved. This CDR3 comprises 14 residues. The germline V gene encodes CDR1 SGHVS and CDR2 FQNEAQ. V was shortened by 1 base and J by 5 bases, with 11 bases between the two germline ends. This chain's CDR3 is CASSLGVGSTEAFF. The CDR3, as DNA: TGTGCCAGCAGCTTAGGGGTGGGGAGTACTGAAGCTTTCTTT.

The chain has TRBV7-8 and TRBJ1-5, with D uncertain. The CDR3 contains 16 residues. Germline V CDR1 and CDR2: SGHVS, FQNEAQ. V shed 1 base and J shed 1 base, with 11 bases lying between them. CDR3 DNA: TGTGCCAGCAGCTTAGGGGCCTCCATCAGCAATCAGCCCCAGCATTTT. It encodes CASSLGASISNQPQHF.

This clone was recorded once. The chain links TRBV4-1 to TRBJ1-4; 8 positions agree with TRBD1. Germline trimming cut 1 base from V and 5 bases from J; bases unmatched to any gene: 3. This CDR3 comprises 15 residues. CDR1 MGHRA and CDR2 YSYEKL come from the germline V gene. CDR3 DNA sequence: TGCGCCAGCAGCCAAGTTAGACAGGGGAATGAAAAACTGTTTTTT. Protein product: CASSQVRQGNEKLFF.